This T cell receptor (beta chain) was sequenced during a study of neoadjuvant nivolumab and ipilimumab in lung cancer. Points from the study as a whole: Compared with tumor-adjacent uninvolved lung, resected tumors showed greater richness and clonality.

This CDR3 is 14 amino acids long. The V end lost 6 bases, the J end lost 1 base, and 11 bases lay between the germline ends. Germline values: CDR1 SGHRS, CDR2 YFSETQ. Concerning this clone: Antigen unknown.

The assay was immunoSEQ multiplex PCR, and TCRdb's table has in-frame clones only and misses some. The table lists nearly 7,500 clones, about 85% of them singletons. This chain links TRBV5-1 with TRBJ1-3; D is possibly TRBD1 (6 bases). This clonotype originated in an adult with non-small cell lung cancer. The sequencing used tumor tissue, collected after neoadjuvant nivolumab, alone or with ipilimumab, at or shortly before surgery. The CDR3 region is CASTAGVSGNTIYF. The CDR3 coding sequence is TGCGCCAGCACCGCAGGGGTTTCTGGAAACACCATATATTTT.